This TCR beta chain was sequenced for a study of cytomegalovirus exposure and HLA in healthy donors. Study details: HLA-typed donors contributed approximately 92 million unique TCRs, which were held in an early data release.

Primers included in the PCR were 60 Vbeta and 13 Jbeta primers. This table comes from immunoSEQ multiplex PCR, and its TCRdb copy is limited to in-frame clones, with some not included. Of about 150,000 clones in the sample, approximately 68% were seen once. Study results and limitations: As was reported, the HLA-A and HLA-B alleles of most subjects were accurately predicted from TCR beta sequences. It is likely that the observed cluster of highly shared sequence variants was a sequencing artifact.

V was pared by 2 bases and J by 4 bases, with 8 bases between. Germline V gene data show CDR1 as SGHDN and CDR2 as FVKESK. The CDR3 is 13 residues long. Concerning this clone itself: The antigen is undetermined.

Specimen: PBMCs. V is TRBV14 and J is TRBJ1-1; D gene uncertain. The clonotype originates from a man in his sixties in good health and CMV-seronegative. CDR3 nucleotides: TGTGCCAGCAGCCAAAAACTACCCACTGAAGCTTTCTTT. Encoded protein: CASSQKLPTEAFF. The variable domain in full, with the rest retrieved from reference TRBV14 and TRBJ1-1, is EAGVTQFPSHSVIEKGQTVTLRCDPISGHDNLYWYRRVMGKEIKFLLHFVKESKQDESGMPNNRFLAERTGGTYSTLKVQPAELEDSGVYFCASSQKLPTEAFFGQGTRLTVV.